This paragraph reports one T cell receptor (beta chain). Its antigen is unknown. This sample was taken from a study of cytomegalovirus exposure and HLA in healthy donors. This table comes from immunoSEQ multiplex PCR, and its TCRdb copy is limited to in-frame clones, with some not included. Among some 140,000 clones listed, about 86% were seen once. V was shortened by 3 bases and J by 8 bases, with 17 bases between the two germline ends. CDR1 is SEHNR, CDR2 FQNEAQ, per germline (reference sequence). CDR3 length equals 15 residues. General study results and limits: The study put 150 or so TCR beta chains on its list as cytomegalovirus-associated.

Sequenced: PBMCs. The chain combines TRBV7-9 with TRBJ1-3; D remains unclear. This receptor was taken from a human donor in good health. CDR3 residues: CASSFPWGGRDTIYF. The CDR3 nucleotides read TGTGCCAGCAGCTTCCCCTGGGGAGGGAGAGACACCATATATTTT.